This is a list of T cell receptor beta chains from one sample in a study of blood T cell repertoires in COVID-19. Clones were sequenced by immunoSEQ multiplex PCR, and TCRdb holds only the in-frame ones, with some missing. The sample lists roughly 33,000 clones, about 90% occurring once. Sequencing used peripheral blood. These receptors all come from a human donor in a cohort sampled during active COVID-19. CDR3s leave out the opening cysteine and the closing phenylalanine or tryptophan.

j_gene,v_gene,CDR3aa
TRBJ2-5,TRBV7-9,ASSPVWEVLRETQY
TRBJ2-2,TRBV7-2,ATRWGANTGELF
TRBJ1-1,TRBV11-3,ASSLVKTGNTEAF
TRBJ2-7,TRBV7-9,ASSSGLAGGTSYEQY
TRBJ2-7,TRBV12-3/TRBV12-4,ASRPGQGYEQY
TRBJ2-7,TRBV24-1,ATSTGAEQY
TRBJ2-7,TRBV28,ASRAGVRFYEQY
TRBJ2-3,TRBV3-1/TRBV3-2,ASSQGFGRAGVDTQY
TRBJ1-1,TRBV7-9,ASRPPDREETEAF
TRBJ2-7,TRBV21-1,ASSSRLAGRAYEQY
TRBJ2-5,TRBV7-2,ASSTARGAGETQY
TRBJ2-1,TRBV29-1,SVDYVYNEQF
TRBJ2-1,TRBV25-1,ASSDAAQGLGEQF
TRBJ2-5,TRBV3-1/TRBV3-2,ASSQVKFGGAETQY
TRBJ2-5,TRBV7-7,ASSFKLGLGETQY
TRBJ2-7,TRBV7-9,ASSTGLESYEQY
TRBJ1-1,TRBV19,ASLGRQGPFEAF
TRBJ2-7,TRBV18,ASSPTTKGGEQY
TRBJ2-1,TRBV6-2/TRBV6-3,ASSLGDNEQF
TRBJ1-3,TRBV19,ASSTRTERNTIY
TRBJ2-7,TRBV7-2,ASSLDAGLVREQY
TRBJ2-4,TRBV18,ASSPGGLAGVAKNIQY
TRBJ2-3,TRBV18,ASSPQTSSTDTQY
TRBJ2-3,TRBV6-5,ASRKDRGRTDTQY
TRBJ2-1,TRBV7-3,ASSLVRRGAYNEQF
TRBJ1-4,TRBV3-1/TRBV3-2,ASSQDRAGYALGGKLF
TRBJ2-3,TRBV5-1,ASSGGLARTDTQY
TRBJ2-5,TRBV5-4,ASSLAGGLQETQY
TRBJ2-5,TRBV5-4,ASSVTGTQETQY
TRBJ2-3,TRBV24-1,ATSETSGSYTQY
TRBJ2-4,TRBV4-3,ASSQENPLTGTLAKNIQY
TRBJ2-7,TRBV4-1,ASSQDPGQTYEQY
TRBJ2-3,TRBV18,ASESGGGTSDTQY
TRBJ1-3,TRBV18,ASSPPATTRSGNTIY
TRBJ2-7,TRBV6-5,ASSYWASGSYEQY
TRBJ2-1,TRBV5-4,ASSRAGGGEQF
TRBJ1-6,TRBV27,ASSAIAYNSPLH
TRBJ2-7,TRBV18,ASSPGTGGTYEQY
TRBJ1-1,TRBV2,ASSEPPAQGSEAF